Following are 22 T cell receptor beta chains from one sample sequenced in a study of shared clonotypes between healthy human individuals. Terminally differentiated effector memory CD45RA+ cells were left out of the naive CD8 fraction, which was CD45RO-negative and positively selected for CCR7. TCRdb keeps only in-frame clones here, not all; method: immunoSEQ multiplex PCR. Of about 2.1 million clones in the sample, more than 85% were seen once. Sequenced sample: naive CD8+ T cells from PBMCs. All receptors come from a man aged 18 to 29 in good health. Some clones in this sample may be carry-over from other donors' samples.

The chain recombines TRBV28 with TRBJ2-3; the D is unclear. Germline lookup yields CDR1 MDHEN and CDR2 SYDVKM. Between the trimmed V and J ends, which lost 1 base and 5 bases, there was a span of 4 bases. The CDR3 length is 12 residues. The CDR3 loop is CASSLLQDTQYF. For the CDR3, the DNA is TGTGCCAGCAGTTTATTACAAGATACGCAGTATTTT.

This clone showed up just once. The V and J genes are TRBV11-2 and TRBJ2-3, with 13 bases aligning to TRBD2. CDR1 and CDR2 from the germline V gene are SGHAT and FQNNGV. The CDR3 length is 17 residues. After removal of 4 bases from V and 2 bases from J, the junction contained 6 bases not matched to a gene. The CDR3 bases are TGTGCCAGCAGCTCCAGACTAGCGGGAGGAGCCACAGATACGCAGTATTTT. It encodes CASSSRLAGGATDTQYF. Complete variable domain (other parts from reference TRBV11-2 and TRBJ2-3): EAGVAQSPRYKIIEKRQSVAFWCNPISGHATLYWYQQILGQGPKLLIQFQNNGVVDDSQLPKDRFSAERLKGVDSTLKIQPAKLEDSAVYLCASSSRLAGGATDTQYFGPGTRLTVL.

The chain uses TRBV7-6 and TRBJ2-3, with 11 bases identical to TRBD2. Germline CDR1 reads SGHVS; CDR2 reads FNYEAQ. The CDR3 loop spans 15 amino acids. V trimming: 5 bases; J trimming: 4 bases; junction bases outside the gene matches: 5. CDR3 coding DNA: TGTGCCAGCAGCGAACTAGCGGGAGTCCCAGATACGCAGTATTTT. The encoded protein is CASSELAGVPDTQYF.

V and J are TRBV4-2 and TRBJ2-3; D not certain. The germline V and J ends were trimmed by 5 bases and 2 bases, with 17 bases remaining between them. The CDR3 runs 16 residues. Germline CDR1 LGHNA, CDR2 YNFKEQ. The CDR3 DNA sequence: TGTGCCAGCAGCTTATCACCCCGCGGAGCCACAGATACGCAGTATTTT. It is translated as CASSLSPRGATDTQYF.

The V call is TRBV28, the J call TRBJ1-2, with D maybe TRBD1 (5 bases). This CDR3 has 13 residues. V shed 6 bases and J shed 3 bases, with 11 bases lying between them. Germline V gives CDR1 MDHEN, CDR2 SYDVKM. CDR3 bases: TGTGCCAGCAGCGGGGCCGTAGACTATGGCTACACCTTC. Translation: CASSGAVDYGYTF.

The rearrangement uses TRBV16 and TRBJ2-7, with D perhaps matching TRBD2 (6 bases). Trimming left V 0 bases short and J 2 bases short, with 11 bases between. Germline V gene lookup returns CDR1 KGHSY and CDR2 FQNENV. This CDR3 contains 15 residues. DNA of the CDR3: TGTGCCAGCAGCCAATCTGGGACTGAAGCCTACGAGCAGTACTTC. Translating it yields CASSQSGTEAYEQYF.

The chain has TRBV11-2 and TRBJ2-5; D is tentatively TRBD1 or TRBD2 (5 bases each). The germline V and J ends were trimmed by 1 base and 4 bases, with 13 bases remaining between them. Germline-derived CDR1 and CDR2 are SGHAT and FQNNGV. CDR3 length equals 15 residues. The CDR3 DNA follows: TGTGCCAGCAGCTTAGGGACGGGGACGGGAGAGACCCAGTACTTC. This gives the protein CASSLGTGTGETQYF.

The chain carries TRBV6-1 and TRBJ1-5; tentatively, D is TRBD1 (5 bases). Trimming removed 3 bases at V and 3 bases at J, with 9 bases between. Looked up from germline, CDR1 is MNHNS and CDR2 is SASEGT. This CDR3 has 14 amino acids. CDR3 DNA: TGTGCCAGCAGTGATAGGGGTTACAATCAGCCCCAGCATTTT. Encoded protein: CASSDRGYNQPQHF.

The genes are TRBV19 and TRBJ2-7; tentatively, D is TRBD2 (5 bases). The CDR3 is made up of 15 amino acids. Germline loops: CDR1 LNHDA, CDR2 SQIVND (reference sequence). V lost 3 bases and J lost 7, with 19 bases in between. The CDR3 sequence: CASSMGLRVLAEQYF. The CDR3 nucleotides read TGTGCCAGTAGTATGGGCTTGCGGGTTCTGGCGGAGCAGTACTTC.

The table lists this clone with a count of one. Other DNA sequences from this sample encode an identical CDR3 as well. This chain uses TRBV4-1 with TRBJ2-7; TRBD2 matches 7 bases. The CDR3 runs to 15 residues. Unmatched junction bases numbered 5, after V lost 1 base and J lost 2 bases. Germline CDR1 is MGHRA and CDR2 is YSYEKL. The CDR3 DNA follows: TGCGCCAGCAGCCAAGGGCTAGCGGATACCTACGAGCAGTACTTC. The encoded protein is CASSQGLADTYEQYF.

This clone was picked up one time. This chain links TRBV5-1 with TRBJ2-3; D gene uncertain. In germline, CDR1 is SGHRS, CDR2 YFSETQ. The V and J ends lost 0 bases and 5 bases respectively, with 16 bases between them. The CDR3 consists of 16 residues. As DNA, the CDR3 is TGCGCCAGCAGCTTGGAGAGGCATGGAACAAGAGATACGCAGTATTTT. Residues: CASSLERHGTRDTQYF.

The chain combines TRBV29-1 with TRBJ2-2, with 7 positions matching TRBD1. After removal of 4 bases from V and 4 bases from J, the junction contained 12 bases not matched to a gene. The CDR3 consists of 16 residues. Germline CDR1 reads SQVTM; CDR2 reads ANQGSEA. The DNA for the CDR3 is TGCAGCGTTGCTTCCCGTGACAGGGCATTCACCGGGGAGCTGTTTTTT. This codes for CSVASRDRAFTGELFF.

This rearrangement joins TRBV14 to TRBJ2-7; perhaps D is TRBD1 or TRBD2 (5 bases each). V lost 0 bases, J lost 4 bases, and 16 bases lay in between. There are 16 residues in the CDR3. From germline, CDR1 is SGHDN and CDR2 FVKESK. CDR3 DNA sequence: TGTGCCAGCAGCCAAGAGTTCGTGGGGGAGTGGTACGAGCAGTACTTC. Translated: CASSQEFVGEWYEQYF.

The chain has TRBV7-6 and TRBJ2-5, with 9 bases fitting TRBD1. The CDR3 runs to 13 residues. Per the germline V gene, CDR1 is SGHVS and CDR2 is FNYEAQ. V trimming: 8 bases; J trimming: 5 bases; junction bases outside the gene matches: 6. This CDR3 reads CASSDRGWETQYF. In DNA, the CDR3 is TGTGCCAGCTCGGACAGGGGATGGGAGACCCAGTACTTC.

The J gene is TRBJ2-2, the V gene TRBV27, with 9 bases identical to TRBD2. This CDR3 contains 14 residues. Per germline, CDR1 MNHEY and CDR2 SMNVEV (reference sequence). Trimming cost V 5 bases and J 7 bases; bases outside gene matches: 5. For the CDR3, the DNA is TGTGCCAGCAGTAACTGGCGGGGGGGCGGGGAGCTGTTTTTT. This gives the protein CASSNWRGGGELFF.

This clone was counted a single time. The V and J genes are TRBV4-3 and TRBJ1-4; 9 bases are a match to TRBD1. CDR1 is LGHNA and CDR2 is YSLEER in the germline V gene. V gave up 2 bases and J gave up 8 bases; unmatched junction bases: 12. This CDR3 is 17 amino acids long. DNA for the CDR3: TGCGCCAGCAGCCAACTACTCTCGGACAGGGGACAGGAAAAACTGTTTTTT. This sequence encodes CASSQLLSDRGQEKLFF.

This chain links TRBV6-5 with TRBJ2-7; 12 nucleotides align to TRBD2. Per the germline V gene, CDR1 is MNHEY and CDR2 is SVGAGI. The CDR3 extends over 14 amino acids. The ends lost 7 bases at V and 3 bases at J; junction bases unmatched: 4. In DNA form, the CDR3 reads TGTGCCAGCACCTCGACTAGCGGGAGCTACGAGCAGTACTTC. Translated, it gives CASTSTSGSYEQYF.

A note on this clone: A much larger clone sits a single nucleotide away, making a read error possible. This CDR3 is also generated by other DNA sequences in the sample. The CDR3 is CASSSYYEQYF. CDR3 DNA: TGTGCCAGCAGCTCCTACTACGAGCAGTACTTC. The rearrangement joins TRBV11-2 to TRBJ2-7; D ambiguous. Germline CDR1 SGHAT, CDR2 FQNNGV. The CDR3 totals 11 residues. Trimming left V 4 bases short and J 3 bases short, with 4 bases between.

The chain couples TRBV15 to TRBJ1-2; D may be TRBD1 (5 bases). The CDR3 runs to 15 residues. V was shortened by 5 bases and J by 7 bases, with 20 bases between the two germline ends. CDR1 is LNHNV and CDR2 is YYDKDF in the germline V gene (reference sequence). The DNA for the CDR3 is TGTGCCACCAGCGTCGAAGGGGAGATCCCGTTTGGCTACACCTTC. Protein product: CATSVEGEIPFGYTF.

The chain combines TRBV15 with TRBJ2-2; D is tentatively TRBD1 or TRBD2 (8 bases each). V dropped 0 bases and J dropped 13 bases, with 18 bases sitting between them. The CDR3 length is 15 residues. Germline values: CDR1 LNHNV, CDR2 YYDKDF (reference sequence). CDR3: CATSRDGTGGRWLFF. The CDR3 nucleotides read TGTGCCACCAGCAGAGATGGGACAGGCGGGAGGTGGCTGTTTTTT. Complete variable domain (other parts from reference TRBV15 and TRBJ2-2): DAMVIQNPRYQVTQFGKPVTLSCSQTLNHNVMYWYQQKSSQAPKLLFHYYDKDFNNEADTPDNFQSRRPNTSFCFLDIRSPGLGDTAMYLCATSRDGTGGRWLFFGEGSRLTVL.

The CDR3 coding sequence is TGCGCCAGCAGCCAAAAGATCGTAGATACGCAGTATTTT. Its translation is CASSQKIVDTQYF. V gene TRBV4-3 combines with J gene TRBJ2-3; D call uncertain. Germline values: CDR1 LGHNA, CDR2 YSLEER. The CDR3 contains 13 residues. The V end lost 2 bases, the J end lost 5 bases, and 8 bases lay between the germline ends.

The chain couples TRBV5-4 to TRBJ1-3; D not resolved. Germline values: CDR1 SGHNT, CDR2 YYREEE (reference sequence). Deletions cut 4 bases from V and 4 bases from J, with 15 bases between. The CDR3 length is 15 residues. CDR3 protein: CASSPEETQGNTIYF. CDR3 bases: TGTGCCAGCAGCCCTGAGGAGACTCAAGGAAACACCATATATTTT.